A selection of T cell receptor beta chains follows, all from one sample in a study of response to subunit inactivated influenza vaccine. TCRdb itself ran the RT-PCR reads through MiXCR, one entry per CDR3 protein. The sample lists more than 700,000 distinct CDR3 sequences, about 20% seen once, with more than 8.5% in the top ten. This specimen was PBMCs from blood, taken more than 4 days after vaccination. These receptors were obtained from a man aged 50 to 59 who received an inactivated influenza vaccine. Each CDR3 is given with its conserved first and last residue. Fields, in order: V gene, clone size, CDR3 protein. Rows give clone size only sometimes, using once, few, many, or a class for an expanded clone.

TRBV28	few	CASTDFGTVESGELFF
TRBV7-2	few	CASSLGSGASYEQYF
TRBV24-1	few	CATSDGPNTGELFF
TRBV11-2	NA	CASSLGGQGTGNTIYF
TRBV27	NA	CASGMRNEKLFF
TRBV7-2	few	CASSLVSLETQYF
TRBV12-3/TRBV12-4	many	CASSLDGLTDTQYF
TRBV27	NA	CASSVRAYNEQFF
TRBV7-2	NA	CASSLRGSLLREQYF
TRBV12-3/TRBV12-4	few	CASSEKSGQYYTGELFF
TRBV19	NA	CASTEKGRGDIWF
TRBV5-1	few	CASSLGGRSAEQFF
TRBV5-4	once	CASSLSGGAAEQYF
TRBV12-3/TRBV12-4	NA	CASGVYSTDTQYF
TRBV21-1	NA	CASTSDRPTQETQYF
TRBV28	NA	CASRTYREVGETQYF
TRBV11-3	NA	CASSRGGTSMYNEQFF
TRBV7-9	NA	CASSFGLADRGYTF
TRBV20-1	few	CSARIDRGLYEDTQYF
TRBV7-8	NA	CASSSPRPIAGSTDTQYF
TRBV12-3/TRBV12-4	few	CASSNFEGLGQPQHF
TRBV12-3/TRBV12-4	few	CASSSPSGGIDEQFF
TRBV25-1	few	CASLGGTIGRPQHF
TRBV7-2	few	CASSGSGTSGRVEQFF
TRBV29-1	few	CSVDGLAGNTDTQYF
TRBV4-3	few	CASSQEAGKNQPQHF
TRBV11-2	NA	CASRIAGGLNTGELFF
TRBV5-1	many	CASSSWPRENEQFF
TRBV12-3/TRBV12-4	few	CASSLMGHNTNTGELFF
TRBV7-9	NA	CASSSGTGYTF
TRBV11-2	NA	CASSLLNYETQYF
TRBV9	few	CASSVAIDQPQHF
TRBV7-9	many	CASSPVGGTSNEQFF
TRBV4-2	few	CASSPTYRGRAEEQYF
TRBV3-1	few	CASSQDHSGYTF
TRBV3-1	few	CASSQDRGRGGYTF
TRBV5-1	many	CASSPDGYSYEQYF
TRBV20-1	NA	CSAWTSAESSSTDTQYF
TRBV6-2/TRBV6-3	few	CASSYGKGGASGEQYF
TRBV25-1	NA	CASSEISGRDYNEQFF
TRBV20-1	many	CSATTATNEKLFF
TRBV7-2	NA	CASSSLVNYGYTF
TRBV9	NA	CASALGRGRETQYF
TRBV11-2	few	CASSSLGGGLASPLHF
TRBV12-3/TRBV12-4	few	CASSQEGVEQYF
TRBV5-1	NA	CASSLERGNEQYF
TRBV7-9	few	CAIDGPTSYNEQFF
TRBV30	few	CAWTSTGLVGEKLFF
TRBV20-1	NA	CSAAGATLAGGTDTQYF
TRBV28	few	CASSLVKTTGELFF
TRBV4-3	NA	CASSQLLATRYNEQFF
TRBV10-2	few	CASSVDPGPNYEQYF
TRBV7-2	NA	CASSTKTGRGEQYF
TRBV20-1	NA	CSAPLPGSTGELFF
TRBV19	NA	CASSMGTGGNEKFF
TRBV12-3/TRBV12-4	few	CASSRVPGHEQFF
TRBV6-5	few	CASRLGGGQFF
TRBV10-3	NA	CAISDGLENEQFF